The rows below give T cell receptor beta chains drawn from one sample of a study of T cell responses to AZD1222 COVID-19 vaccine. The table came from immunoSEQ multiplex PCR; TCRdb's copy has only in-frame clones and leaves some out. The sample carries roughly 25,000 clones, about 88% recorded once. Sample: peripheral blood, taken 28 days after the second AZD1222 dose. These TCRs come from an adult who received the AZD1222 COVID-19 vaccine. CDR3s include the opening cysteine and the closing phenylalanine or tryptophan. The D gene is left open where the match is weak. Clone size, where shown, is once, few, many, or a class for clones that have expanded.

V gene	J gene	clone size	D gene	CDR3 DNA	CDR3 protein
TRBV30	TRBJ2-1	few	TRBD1	TGTGCCTGGAATTCAGGGGGCGCCTACAATGAGCAGTTCTTC	CAWNSGGAYNEQFF
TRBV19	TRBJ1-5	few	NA	TGTGCCAGTACCAACCCCTGGGGCGGTAATCAGCCCCAGCATTTT	CASTNPWGGNQPQHF
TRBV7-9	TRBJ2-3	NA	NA	TGTGCCAGCAGAAAGGGCCTAGCGAGGGATGGGCGTACGCAGTATTTT	CASRKGLARDGRTQYF
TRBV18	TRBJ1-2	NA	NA	TGTGCCAGCTCATCCGGGATCTATGGCTACACCTTC	CASSSGIYGYTF
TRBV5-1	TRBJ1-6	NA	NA	TGCGCCAGCAGCTTGGCCGGGGCCGTCGGGAATTCACCCCTCCACTTT	CASSLAGAVGNSPLHF
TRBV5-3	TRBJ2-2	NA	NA	TGTGCCAGAAGCTTTCACACCGGGGAGCTGTTTTTT	CARSFHTGELFF
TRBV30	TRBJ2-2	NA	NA	TGTGCCTGGAATGGGGAAAACACCGGGGAGCTGTTTTTT	CAWNGENTGELFF
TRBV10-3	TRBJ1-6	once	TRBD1	TGTGCCATCAGTGAGAGACAGACAGGGGGATATAATTCACCCCTCCACTTT	CAISERQTGGYNSPLHF
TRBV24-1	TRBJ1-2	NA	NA	TGTGCCACCAGTGAAGGGGCGCGGGGCTACACCTTC	CATSEGARGYTF
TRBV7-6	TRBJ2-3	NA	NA	TGTGCCAGCAGCTTACGGGGGTCCTCGCGTCTAGATACGCAGTATTTT	CASSLRGSSRLDTQYF
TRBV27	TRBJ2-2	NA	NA	TGTGCCAGCAGTTTGGAGACAGGGAGGACCGGGGAGCTGTTTTTT	CASSLETGRTGELFF
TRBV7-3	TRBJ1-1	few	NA	TGTGCCAGCAGCTCGGAACCCACAGGGTCGGTTCTCACTGAAGCTTTCTTT	CASSSEPTGSVLTEAFF
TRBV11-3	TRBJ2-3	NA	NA	TGTGCCAGCAGCTTAGGTCGGACTACAGATACGCAGTATTTT	CASSLGRTTDTQYF
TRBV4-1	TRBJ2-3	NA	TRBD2	TGCGCCAGCAGCCAAGGGGCCTCAGCGGGGTCGGGCACAGATACGCAGTATTTT	CASSQGASAGSGTDTQYF
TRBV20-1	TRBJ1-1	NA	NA	TGCAGTGCTAGTAGGGGGTTCCTCACCTATCCCCCCCTTGAAGCTTTCTTT	CSASRGFLTYPPLEAFF
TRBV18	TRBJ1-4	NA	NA	TGTGCCAGCTCACCCGATGAAAAACTGTTTTTT	CASSPDEKLFF
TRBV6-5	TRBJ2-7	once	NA	TGTGCCTCCAGGGGCCCCCTTGGGCAGTACTTC	CASRGPLGQYF
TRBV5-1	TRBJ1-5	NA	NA	TGCGCCAGCAGCCCTGGGGGGTATAGCAATCAGCCCCAGCATTTT	CASSPGGYSNQPQHF
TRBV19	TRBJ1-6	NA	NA	TGTGCCAGTAGCCCCGGCGGGGGCGCGGATTCACCCCTCCACTTT	CASSPGGGADSPLHF
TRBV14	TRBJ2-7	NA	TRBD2	TGTGCCAGCAGGAGGCACGGGGGGGACGAGCAGTACTTC	CASRRHGGDEQYF
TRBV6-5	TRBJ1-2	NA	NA	TGTGCCAGCAGTTCCTCGGGGGGTTATGGCTACACCTTC	CASSSSGGYGYTF
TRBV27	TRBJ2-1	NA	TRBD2	TGTGCCAGCAGGATTGGGACTAGCGCACACAATGAGCAGTTCTTC	CASRIGTSAHNEQFF
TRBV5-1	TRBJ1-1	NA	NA	TGCGCCAGCAGCTCGGACAGTGCCACTGAAGCTTTCTTT	CASSSDSATEAFF